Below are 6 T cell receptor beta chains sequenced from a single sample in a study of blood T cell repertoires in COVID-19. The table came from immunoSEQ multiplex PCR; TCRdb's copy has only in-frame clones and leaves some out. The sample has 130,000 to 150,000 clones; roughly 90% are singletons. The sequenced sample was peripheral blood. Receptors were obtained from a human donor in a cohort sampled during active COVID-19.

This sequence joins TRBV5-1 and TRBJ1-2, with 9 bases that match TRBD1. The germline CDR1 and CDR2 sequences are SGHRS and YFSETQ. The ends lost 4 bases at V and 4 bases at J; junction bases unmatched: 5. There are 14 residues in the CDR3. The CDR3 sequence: CASSLTQGAYGYTF. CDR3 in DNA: TGCGCCAGCAGCCTAACACAGGGGGCCTATGGCTACACCTTC.

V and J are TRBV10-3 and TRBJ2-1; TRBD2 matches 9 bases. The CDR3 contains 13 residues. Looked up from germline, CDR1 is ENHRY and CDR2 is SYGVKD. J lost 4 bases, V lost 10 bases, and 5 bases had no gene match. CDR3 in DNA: TGTGCCACCGAGGGACTAGCTTACAATGAGCAGTTCTTC. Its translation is CATEGLAYNEQFF.

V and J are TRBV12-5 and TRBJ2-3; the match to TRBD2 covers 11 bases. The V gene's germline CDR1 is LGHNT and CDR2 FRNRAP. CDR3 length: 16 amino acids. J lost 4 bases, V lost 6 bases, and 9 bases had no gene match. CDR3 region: CASGRSSGGEADTQYF. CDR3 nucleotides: TGTGCTAGTGGCCGAAGTAGCGGGGGGGAGGCAGATACGCAGTATTTT.

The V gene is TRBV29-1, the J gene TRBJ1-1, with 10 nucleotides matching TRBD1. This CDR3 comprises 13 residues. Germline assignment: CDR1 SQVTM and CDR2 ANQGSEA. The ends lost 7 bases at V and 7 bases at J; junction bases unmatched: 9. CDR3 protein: CSAKGQGFGEAFF. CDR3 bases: TGCAGCGCCAAGGGACAGGGGTTCGGTGAAGCTTTCTTT.

CDR3 sequence: CASSENGPSTDTQYF. For the CDR3, the DNA is TGTGCCAGCAGTGAGAATGGCCCGAGCACAGATACGCAGTATTTT. This chain links TRBV2 with TRBJ2-3; D not certain. The CDR3 spans 15 residues. Trimming removed 3 bases from V and 0 bases from J, with 10 bases in between. Germline values: CDR1 SNHLY, CDR2 FYNNEI. The full variable domain, completed using reference TRBV2 and TRBJ2-3, is EPEVTQTPSHQVTQMGQEVILRCVPISNHLYFYWYRQILGQKVEFLVSFYNNEISEKSEIFDDQFSVERPDGSNFTLKIRSTKLEDSAMYFCASSENGPSTDTQYFGPGTRLTVL.

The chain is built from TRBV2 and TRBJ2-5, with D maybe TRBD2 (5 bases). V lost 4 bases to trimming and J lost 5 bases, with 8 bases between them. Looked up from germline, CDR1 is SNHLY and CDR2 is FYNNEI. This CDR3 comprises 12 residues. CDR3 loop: CASSAGYETQYF. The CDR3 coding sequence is TGTGCCAGCAGTGCGGGGTACGAGACCCAGTACTTC. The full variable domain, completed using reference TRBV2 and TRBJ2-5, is EPEVTQTPSHQVTQMGQEVILRCVPISNHLYFYWYRQILGQKVEFLVSFYNNEISEKSEIFDDQFSVERPDGSNFTLKIRSTKLEDSAMYFCASSAGYETQYFGPGTRLLVL.